The present TCR beta chain was sequenced within a study of blood T cell repertoires in COVID-19. Study background: Researchers got acute and convalescent COVID-19 samples from the United States, Italy and Spain. T cells, B-cell-depleted T cells, or PBMCs supplied cDNA or gDNA.

How the authors handled the data: Estimation of nucleated cell counts was performed using reference gene primer amplification. Repertoires were generated with immunoSEQ multiplex PCR, while TCRdb's copy carries only in-frame clones and drops some. The V and J calls and clone size were taken over from that table, and D and trimming were inferred from the DNA. Here the sample spans some 82,000 clones, around 86% being singletons. Trimming removed 3 bases at V and 2 bases at J, with 8 bases between. CDR3 length equals 14 residues. Germline CDR1 and CDR2: MNHNS and SASEGT. The sequencing input was peripheral blood. This clonotype was sampled from a man at least 80 years old with acute or convalescent COVID-19. The V call is TRBV6-1, the J call TRBJ1-5, with a possible D match to TRBD1 (6 bases). The CDR3 loop reads CASSEAGGNQPQHF. As DNA, the CDR3 is TGTGCCAGCAGTGAGGCAGGGGGCAATCAGCCCCAGCATTTT.